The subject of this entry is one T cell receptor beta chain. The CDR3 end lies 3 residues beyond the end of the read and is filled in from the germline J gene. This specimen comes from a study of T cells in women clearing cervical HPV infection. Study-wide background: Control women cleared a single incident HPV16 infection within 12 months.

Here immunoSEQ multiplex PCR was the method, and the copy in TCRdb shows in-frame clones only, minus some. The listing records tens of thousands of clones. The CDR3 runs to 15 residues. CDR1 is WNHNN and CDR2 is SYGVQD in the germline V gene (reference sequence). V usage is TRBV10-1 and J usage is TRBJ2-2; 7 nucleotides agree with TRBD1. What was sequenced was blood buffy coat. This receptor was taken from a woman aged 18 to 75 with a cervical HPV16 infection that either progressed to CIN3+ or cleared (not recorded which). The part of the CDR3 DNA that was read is TGCGCCAGCAGTGTCCAGGGGGTTGGTAATGAAAAG. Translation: CASSVQGVGNEK. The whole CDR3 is CASSVQGVGNEKLFF.